The sequence of this T cell receptor beta chain was determined in a study of shared clonotypes between healthy human individuals. Assay used: immunoSEQ multiplex PCR; TCRdb lists only in-frame clones, some missing. The table has some 2,000,000 clones, about 95% seen once. CDR1 is SGHNT and CDR2 is YYREEE in the germline V gene (reference sequence). With 0 bases clipped from V and 3 bases from J, the junction kept 4 bases outside the gene matches. The CDR3 loop spans 15 amino acids. Source material: naive CD4+ T cells sorted from blood. Documented subset: CD45RA+ positively selected. The chain links TRBV5-4 to TRBJ2-3, with 7 bases matching TRBD1. This clonotype was obtained from a man between 18 and 29 years old in good health. CDR3: CASSLEGAWTDTQYF. In nucleotides, the CDR3 is TGTGCCAGCAGCTTGGAGGGGGCGTGGACAGATACGCAGTATTTT. Full variable domain (missing parts from reference TRBV5-4 and TRBJ2-3): ETGVTQSPTHLIKTRGQQVTLRCSSQSGHNTVSWYQQALGQGPQFIFQYYREEENGRGNFPPRFSGLQFPNYSSELNVNALELDDSALYLCASSLEGAWTDTQYFGPGTRLTVL.